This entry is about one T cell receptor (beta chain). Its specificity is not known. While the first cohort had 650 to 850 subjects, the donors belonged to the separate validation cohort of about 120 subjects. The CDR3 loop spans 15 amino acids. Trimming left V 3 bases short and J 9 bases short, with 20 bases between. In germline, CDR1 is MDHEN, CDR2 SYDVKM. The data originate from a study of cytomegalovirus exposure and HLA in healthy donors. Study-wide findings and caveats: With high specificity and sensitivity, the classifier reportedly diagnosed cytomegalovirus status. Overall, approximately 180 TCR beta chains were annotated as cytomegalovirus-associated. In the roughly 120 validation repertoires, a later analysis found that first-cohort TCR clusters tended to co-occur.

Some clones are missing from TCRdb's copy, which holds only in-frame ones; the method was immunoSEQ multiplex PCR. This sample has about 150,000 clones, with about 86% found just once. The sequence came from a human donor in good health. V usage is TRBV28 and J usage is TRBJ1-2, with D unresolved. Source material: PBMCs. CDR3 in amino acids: CASSFLTTSRSRYTF. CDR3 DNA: TGTGCCAGCAGTTTTCTTACAACGTCCAGGTCTCGCTACACCTTC.